This T cell receptor beta chain appears in the sequencing data of a study of HIV-infected patients and healthy controls. By share, this clonotype counts as medium-sized (0.01 to 0.1%). About 550 ng RNA was reverse transcribed with alpha and beta constant-region primers. Using multiplexing indices, alpha and beta chain libraries were generated apart by chain-specific third strand synthesis. Two random hexamers, added before amplification and joined, formed each molecule's 12-nucleotide barcode. A roughly 24-cycle PCR with P5s and P7 primers followed a short adapter-adding first PCR. Via MiXCR, TCRdb re-called the 5' RACE reads, giving one row per CDR3 protein. Of roughly 15,000 distinct CDR3 sequences in the sample, more than 8.5% were seen once. All unsorted peripheral T cells were captured because whole blood was used without fractionation. This CDR3 comprises 17 residues. V shed 1 base, J shed 3 bases, and the junction held 12 bases outside the gene matches. CDR1 DFQATT and CDR2 SNEGSKA come from the germline V gene (reference sequence).

The source is an adult in good health. Sequencing input: blood. V gene TRBV20-1 combines with J gene TRBJ2-1, with 7 bases matching TRBD2. The CDR3 reads CSARGVFLSGDYNEQFF. The CDR3 coding sequence is TGCAGTGCTAGAGGAGTATTCCTGAGCGGGGACTACAATGAGCAGTTCTTC.